The 26 T cell receptor beta chains given below trace back to one sample, sequenced in a study of cytomegalovirus exposure and HLA in healthy donors. The primer mix had 60 Vbeta and 13 Jbeta primers. Sequencing used immunoSEQ multiplex PCR; TCRdb keeps in-frame clones, though not all of them. The sample includes about 120,000 clones. Sequenced: PBMCs. These receptors all come from a man younger than 30 in good health and CMV-seronegative.

CDR3 coding DNA: TGTGCCAGCAGGAAATTAGCGGGACTGAGCTCCTACAATGAGCAGTTCTTC. Translation: CASRKLAGLSSYNEQFF. The chain uses TRBV27 and TRBJ2-1; TRBD2 matches 8 bases. Germline V gene sequence: CDR1 MNHEY, CDR2 SMNVEV (reference sequence). Trimming removed 6 bases from V and 0 bases from J; junction bases left unmatched: 10. The CDR3 totals 17 residues.

The CDR3 protein is CAIRGTGSSYEQYF. The CDR3, as DNA: TGTGCCATCAGAGGGACAGGGTCCTCCTACGAGCAGTACTTC. The rearrangement links TRBV10-3 to TRBJ2-7, with 9 bases that match TRBD1. The CDR3 loop spans 14 amino acids. The germline V gene has CDR1 ENHRY and CDR2 SYGVKD. Losses at the gene ends were 6 bases for V and 0 bases for J; bases not matched to a gene: 3.

The chain couples TRBV19 to TRBJ2-7, with 13 bases lining up with TRBD2. CDR3 size: 15 residues. CDR1 and CDR2 from the germline V gene are LNHDA and SQIVND (reference sequence). Trimming took 5 bases from V and 3 from J; bases not matched to a gene: 4. For the CDR3, the DNA is TGTGCCAGTAGTTCCGGGACTAGCGGGATCTACGAGCAGTACTTC. This codes for CASSSGTSGIYEQYF.

J is TRBJ2-7 and V is TRBV9, with D perhaps matching TRBD1 (6 bases). Germline CDR1 and CDR2: SGDLS and YYNGEE. The CDR3 runs 14 residues. V dropped 0 bases and J dropped 4 bases, with 11 bases sitting between them. The CDR3 sequence is CASSVEGRGYEQYF. The DNA of the CDR3 is TGTGCCAGCAGCGTAGAGGGCAGGGGATACGAGCAGTACTTC.

The chain couples TRBV6-5 to TRBJ2-5; the D gene is possibly TRBD1 (6 bases). The J call may be wrong; the DNA end is better matched by TRBJ2-7. Germline CDR1 reads MNHEY; CDR2 reads SVGAGI. The CDR3 extends over 12 amino acids. CDR3 in amino acids: CASSSGADEQYF. As DNA, the CDR3 is TGTGCCAGCAGCTCAGGGGCCGACGAGCAGTACTTC.

The rearrangement joins TRBV29-1 to TRBJ2-1; 8 bases line up with TRBD1. The V and J ends lost 8 bases and 10 bases, in that order; junction bases with no gene match: 4. The CDR3 contains 10 residues. Germline V gene sequence: CDR1 SQVTM, CDR2 ANQGSEA. CDR3 sequence: CSTDRGEQFF. The CDR3 nucleotides read TGCAGCACCGACAGGGGCGAGCAGTTCTTC.

The V and J genes are TRBV5-4 and TRBJ2-7; TRBD2 matches 7 bases. CDR1 is SGHNT and CDR2 is YYREEE in the germline V gene (reference sequence). Germline trimming cut 4 bases from V and 2 bases from J; bases unmatched to any gene: 6. This CDR3 has 14 residues. The CDR3 reads CASSPVGGAYEQYF. CDR3 DNA sequence: TGTGCCAGCAGCCCGGTTGGGGGGGCCTACGAGCAGTACTTC.

This rearrangement joins TRBV5-4 to TRBJ1-5, with D uncertain. The CDR3 loop spans 15 amino acids. Between the trimmed V and J ends, which lost 4 bases and 5 bases, there was a span of 16 bases. Looked up from germline, CDR1 is SGHNT and CDR2 is YYREEE (reference sequence). CDR3 DNA sequence: TGTGCCAGCAGCACCTGGACCAAGAGGGATCAGCCCCAGCATTTT. It encodes CASSTWTKRDQPQHF.

This chain links TRBV5-1 with TRBJ1-6, with 7 bases matching TRBD1. From germline, CDR1 is SGHRS and CDR2 YFSETQ. The CDR3 is 16 amino acids. V shed 0 bases, J shed 9 bases, and the junction held 9 bases outside the gene matches. CDR3 amino acids: CASSLAEDRPSSPLHF. For the CDR3, the DNA is TGCGCCAGCAGCTTGGCCGAGGACAGGCCCTCTTCACCCCTCCACTTT.

The V and J genes are TRBV2 and TRBJ1-6, with 10 bases fitting TRBD1. The J segment lost 6 bases and the V segment lost 1 base, leaving 0 bases of the junction unmatched. This CDR3 region has 15 residues. In germline, CDR1 is SNHLY, CDR2 FYNNEI. The CDR3 reads CASSEGDRGNSPLHF. The CDR3, as DNA: TGTGCCAGCAGTGAAGGGGACAGGGGTAATTCACCCCTCCACTTT.

This chain links TRBV27 with TRBJ2-7, with D maybe TRBD2 (5 bases). Looked up from germline, CDR1 is MNHEY and CDR2 is SMNVEV (reference sequence). Deletions cut 5 bases from V and 6 bases from J, with 23 bases between. The CDR3 is 16 amino acids. As DNA, the CDR3 is TGTGCCAGCAGTCCCCGGGCGGAGCGCGGGCTCTCCGAGCAGTACTTC. Amino acid sequence: CASSPRAERGLSEQYF.

The chain employs TRBV4-1 and TRBJ1-1; D ambiguous. CDR3 length: 15 amino acids. Germline CDR1 MGHRA, CDR2 YSYEKL. Trimming took off 2 bases at V and 1 base at J, with 11 bases between the two ends. CDR3 DNA: TGCGCCAGCAGCCAATCAGAGGGCGAGAACACTGAAGCTTTCTTT. Its protein product is CASSQSEGENTEAFF.

The CDR3 sequence is CASSFSESSYNEQFF. The CDR3 DNA is TGTGCCAGCAGCTTCAGCGAGAGCTCCTACAATGAGCAGTTCTTC. This chain joins TRBV11-2 and TRBJ2-1; no clear D gene. Looked up from germline, CDR1 is SGHAT and CDR2 is FQNNGV. V was shortened by 3 bases and J by 0 bases, with 9 bases between the two germline ends. The CDR3 length is 15 residues. Together with reference TRBV11-2 and TRBJ2-1, the CDR3 gives the full variable domain: EAGVAQSPRYKIIEKRQSVAFWCNPISGHATLYWYQQILGQGPKLLIQFQNNGVVDDSQLPKDRFSAERLKGVDSTLKIQPAKLEDSAVYLCASSFSESSYNEQFFGPGTRLTVL.

V gene TRBV7-8 combines with J gene TRBJ2-7; 8 bases agree with TRBD2. CDR3 length: 14 amino acids. The V and J ends lost 5 bases and 5 bases, in that order; junction bases with no gene match: 8. Germline CDR1 SGHVS, CDR2 FQNEAQ. The CDR3, as DNA: TGTGCCAGCAGCACCCGGGGGGGCCTGGACGAGCAGTACTTC. It is translated as CASSTRGGLDEQYF.

The gene calls are TRBV19 and TRBJ2-5; D might be TRBD1 (5 bases). The CDR3 is made up of 12 amino acids. Germline CDR1 is LNHDA and CDR2 is SQIVND (reference sequence). V was cut by 6 bases and J by 2 bases, with 7 bases left in between. For the CDR3, the DNA is TGTGCCAGTAGGGGGCTTCAAGAGACCCAGTACTTC. Protein sequence: CASRGLQETQYF.

This sequence joins TRBV7-9 and TRBJ1-2, with D possibly being TRBD1 (5 bases). The CDR3 is 13 amino acids. Per the germline V gene, CDR1 is SEHNR and CDR2 is FQNEAQ (reference sequence). Between the trimmed V and J ends, which lost 5 bases and 6 bases, there was a span of 13 bases. CDR3 in DNA: TGTGCCAGCAGCCGACAGTATAGGAATGGCTACACCTTC. Translated, it gives CASSRQYRNGYTF.

Concerning this clone itself: The junction departs from germline at one end; a sequencing error may be responsible. The V call is TRBV13, the J call TRBJ1-1; maybe TRBD1 (5 bases). Germline V gives CDR1 PRHDT, CDR2 FYEKMQ (reference sequence). The CDR3 spans 14 residues. The CDR3 nucleotides are TGTACCAGCAGCGTCAGGGCGGGGAGAACTGAAGCTTTCTTT. Its translation is CTSSVRAGRTEAFF.

The V gene is TRBV7-9, the J gene TRBJ2-1, with 14 bases lining up with TRBD2. Germline CDR1 reads SEHNR; CDR2 reads FQNEAQ (reference sequence). The CDR3 totals 16 residues. V trimming: 5 bases; J trimming: 4 bases; junction bases outside the gene matches: 4. CDR3 sequence: CASSPTSGRAYNEQFF. The CDR3 DNA reads as TGTGCCAGCAGCCCGACTAGCGGGAGGGCTTACAATGAGCAGTTCTTC. Variable domain in full (rest from reference TRBV7-9 and TRBJ2-1): DTGVSQNPRHKITKRGQNVTFRCDPISEHNRLYWYRQTLGQGPEFLTYFQNEAQLEKSRLLSDRFSAERPKGSFSTLEIQRTEQGDSAMYLCASSPTSGRAYNEQFFGPGTRLTVL.

This chain connects TRBV19 to TRBJ2-1; 10 bases are a match to TRBD2. CDR1 and CDR2 from the germline V gene are LNHDA and SQIVND (reference sequence). V lost 6 bases to trimming and J lost 5 bases; unmatched junction nucleotides: 4. The CDR3 totals 14 residues. The CDR3 here is CASSLAGVNNEQFF. CDR3 DNA: TGTGCCAGTAGCCTAGCGGGGGTAAACAATGAGCAGTTCTTC.

The chain combines TRBV7-3 with TRBJ2-2, with D perhaps TRBD1 (6 bases). This CDR3 comprises 16 residues. V was shortened by 2 bases and J by 3 bases, with 13 bases between the two germline ends. Germline V CDR1 and CDR2: SGHTA, FQGTGA. In DNA form, the CDR3 reads TGTGCCAGCAGCTTAGGATACAGGGTGGACACCGGGGAGCTGTTTTTT. Amino acids: CASSLGYRVDTGELFF.

The chain recombines TRBV18 with TRBJ1-3, with 10 nucleotides matching TRBD1. The CDR3 runs to 15 residues. Germline lookup yields CDR1 KGHSH and CDR2 LQKENI. The V gene end was trimmed by 3 bases and the J gene end by 4 bases; junction bases not matched to a gene: 3. This CDR3 reads CASSPQGQGGNTIYF. The CDR3 DNA reads as TGTGCCAGCTCACCCCAGGGACAGGGGGGAAACACCATATATTTT.

The chain couples TRBV28 to TRBJ1-5; D remains unclear. V lost 2 bases and J lost 2, with 13 bases in between. The CDR3 has 16 amino acids. The germline V gene encodes CDR1 MDHEN and CDR2 SYDVKM. The CDR3 region is CASSLRHSMGNQPQHF. The CDR3 DNA sequence: TGTGCCAGCAGTTTAAGACACTCTATGGGCAATCAGCCCCAGCATTTT.

V usage is TRBV7-9 and J usage is TRBJ2-7, with 7 bases identical to TRBD1. The CDR3 spans 14 residues. The ends lost 3 bases at V and 5 bases at J; junction bases unmatched: 7. CDR1 and CDR2 from the germline V gene are SEHNR and FQNEAQ (reference sequence). The CDR3 coding sequence is TGTGCCAGCAGCTTGACAGGGAATAACAACGAGCAGTACTTC. Its protein is CASSLTGNNNEQYF.

This chain links TRBV7-2 with TRBJ2-1; 7 nucleotides line up with TRBD1. The CDR3 is made up of 12 amino acids. Trimming at V came to 5 bases and at J to 10 bases, leaving 5 bases not matched to a gene. Per the germline V gene, CDR1 is SGHTA and CDR2 is FQGNSA. The CDR3 bases are TGTGCCAGCAGCACGACAGGGTTCGAGCAGTTCTTC. This gives the protein CASSTTGFEQFF.

The V call is TRBV28, the J call TRBJ1-2, with D possibly matching TRBD1 (5 bases). Per the germline V gene, CDR1 is MDHEN and CDR2 is SYDVKM. The CDR3 totals 13 residues. The V end was cut by 6 bases, the J end by 4 bases, with 12 bases between. The CDR3 here is CASRADSRYGYTF. CDR3 sequence (DNA): TGTGCCAGCAGAGCCGACAGTCGCTATGGCTACACCTTC.

J is TRBJ1-5 and V is TRBV9, with TRBD1 matching over 7 bases. Germline V lookup: CDR1 SGDLS, CDR2 YYNGEE. The CDR3 spans 17 residues. Unmatched junction bases numbered 13, after V lost 5 bases and J lost 2 bases. The CDR3 nucleotides read TGTGCCAGCAGGTTGAGGGGGCCACATATGGGCAATCAGCCCCAGCATTTT. Its translation: CASRLRGPHMGNQPQHF. The full variable domain, rest sourced from reference TRBV9 and TRBJ1-5, is DSGVTQTPKHLITATGQRVTLRCSPRSGDLSVYWYQQSLDQGLQFLIQYYNGEERAKGNILERFSAQQFPDLHSELNLSSLELGDSALYFCASRLRGPHMGNQPQHFGDGTRLSIL.